The 17 T cell receptor beta chains given below trace back to one sample, sequenced in a study of blood T cells in healthy people across ages. Then a second PCR, running about 6 to 11 cycles, was carried out with a sample-barcoded 5' primer and a J-beta primer mix. A single record per CDR3 protein comes from TCRdb applying MiXCR to the 5' RACE reads. The sample has about 750,000 distinct CDR3 sequences, approximately 53% seen once. Sequenced: blood. The receptors were sampled from a man older than 75 in good health.

CDR3 in DNA: TGTGCCACCAGCAGAGACGAGCGGGAGGCGCAAAACATTCAGTACTTC. It encodes CATSRDEREAQNIQYF. The chain recombines TRBV15 with TRBJ2-4, with 9 bases identical to TRBD2. Per the germline V gene, CDR1 is LNHNV and CDR2 is YYDKDF (reference sequence). J gave up 5 bases and V 0 bases, and 5 bases lay outside the gene matches. The CDR3 has 16 residues.

This clonotype was found a few times. The chain combines TRBV6-2 or TRBV6-3 with TRBJ2-3; a weak D match, TRBD1 (6 bases). CDR3 size: 13 residues. CDR1 and CDR2 (germline): MNHEY, SVGEGT. Between the trimmed V and J ends, which lost 5 bases and 8 bases, there was a span of 14 bases. CDR3 residues: CASSGTGMGTQYF. Written as DNA, the CDR3 is TGTGCCAGCAGTGGCACAGGGATGGGTACGCAGTATTTT.

The rearrangement uses TRBV5-1 and TRBJ2-5; D may correspond to TRBD1 or TRBD2 (5 bases each). This CDR3 comprises 14 residues. The ends were cut back, 5 bases at V and 3 bases at J, with 14 bases in the middle. Germline loops: CDR1 SGHRS, CDR2 YFSETQ. The CDR3 loop is CASSPRGREETQYF. The CDR3 nucleotides are TGCGCCAGCAGTCCCCGGGGCAGAGAAGAGACCCAGTACTTC. The whole variable domain, filled in from reference TRBV5-1 and TRBJ2-5, reads KAGVTQTPRYLIKTRGQQVTLSCSPISGHRSVSWYQQTPGQGLQFLFEYFSETQRNKGNFPGRFSGRQFSNSRSEMNVSTLELGDSALYLCASSPRGREETQYFGPGTRLLVL.

This chain uses TRBV7-9 with TRBJ2-7; TRBD1 aligns across 11 bases. The germline V gene has CDR1 SEHNR and CDR2 FQNEAQ (reference sequence). The CDR3 covers 17 residues. With V trimmed by 6 bases and J by 5 bases, 15 bases remained unmatched. The CDR3 reads CASRPASVDRGLHEQYF. Here the CDR3 DNA reads TGTGCCAGCAGACCTGCGAGTGTGGACAGGGGGCTCCACGAGCAGTACTTC.

This sequence joins TRBV24-1 and TRBJ2-1, with no clear D. V was cut by 2 bases and J by 9 bases, with 19 bases left in between. Germline V CDR1 and CDR2: KGHDR, SFDVKD. The CDR3 has 16 amino acids. The CDR3 loop reads CATSDSTGGITGEQFF. DNA for the CDR3: TGTGCCACCAGTGATTCAACCGGTGGGATAACTGGTGAGCAGTTCTTC.

This clonotype occurred a few times. The gene calls are TRBV7-2 and TRBJ1-5, with TRBD1 as a possible D gene (5 bases). This CDR3 contains 17 residues. With 1 base removed from V and 2 bases from J, the gap between germline ends came to 15 bases. The germline V gene has CDR1 SGHTA and CDR2 FQGNSA. This CDR3 reads CASSLGATGTRNQPQHF. The CDR3 DNA reads TGTGCCAGCAGCTTAGGGGCTACCGGGACTCGCAATCAGCCCCAGCATTTT.

The V and J genes are TRBV6-5 and TRBJ1-1; unclear D gene. The germline CDR1 and CDR2 sequences are MNHEY and SVGAGI. V gave up 7 bases and J gave up 6 bases, with 21 bases separating them. This CDR3 is built from 15 residues. CDR3 residues: CASTHDFTAGAEAFF. The CDR3 nucleotides read TGTGCCAGCACCCACGATTTTACAGCCGGCGCTGAAGCTTTCTTT.

This clonotype was counted many times. The chain couples TRBV9 to TRBJ2-1; D is undetermined. This CDR3 spans 12 amino acids. Germline CDR1 is SGDLS and CDR2 is YYNGEE. The V end lost 4 bases, the J end lost 9 bases, and 11 bases lay between the germline ends. The CDR3 DNA reads TGTGCCAGCAGCCGCGACCTAGGTGAGCAGTTCTTC. Amino acid sequence: CASSRDLGEQFF.

The genes are TRBV7-2 and TRBJ2-5; tentative D call: TRBD2 (6 bases). Germline V CDR1 and CDR2: SGHTA, FQGNSA. Trimming stripped 6 bases from V and 5 bases from J, with 19 bases between. CDR3 length equals 15 residues. DNA of the CDR3: TGTGCCAGCAGTCAACTCCGGGACTCCTGGGAGACCCAGTACTTC. Its protein is CASSQLRDSWETQYF.

The chain joins TRBV6-5 to TRBJ2-7, with D possibly TRBD2 on 5 matching bases. This CDR3 is built from 13 residues. Trimming cost V 1 base and J 3 bases, with 7 bases left between them. In germline, CDR1 is MNHEY, CDR2 SVGAGI. Written as DNA, the CDR3 is TGTGCCAGCAGTTACTACCGGGGCTACGAGCAGTACTTC. It encodes CASSYYRGYEQYF.

The chain recombines TRBV7-8 with TRBJ2-5; 7 bases map to TRBD2. The CDR3 is 17 amino acids. Trimming at V came to 5 bases and at J to 4 bases, leaving 16 bases not matched to a gene. Germline V gene sequence: CDR1 SGHVS, CDR2 FQNEAQ. CDR3 sequence: CASSPLPGIGEGETQYF. CDR3 coding DNA: TGTGCCAGCAGCCCCCTCCCTGGGATTGGGGAGGGAGAGACCCAGTACTTC.

J is TRBJ1-1 and V is TRBV5-1, with D possibly TRBD1 on 5 matching bases. With 0 bases removed from V and 7 bases from J, the gap between germline ends came to 7 bases. The CDR3 length is 12 residues. From germline, CDR1 is SGHRS and CDR2 YFSETQ. The CDR3 sequence: CASSLVQGEAFF. For the CDR3, the DNA is TGCGCCAGCAGCTTGGTCCAGGGTGAAGCTTTCTTT.

The chain has TRBV7-2 and TRBJ1-2; 9 nucleotides align to TRBD1. This CDR3 is 16 amino acids long. Germline V CDR1 and CDR2: SGHTA, FQGNSA. Trimming took 1 base from V and 7 from J; bases not matched to a gene: 10. CDR3 DNA sequence: TGTGCCAGCAGCTTAGAACCCTGGAGACAGGGGGGTGGCTACACCTTC. Its translation is CASSLEPWRQGGGYTF.

The chain carries TRBV27 and TRBJ2-7; 10 bases are a match to TRBD1. Germline trimming cut 3 bases from V and 5 bases from J; bases unmatched to any gene: 16. Germline V gives CDR1 MNHEY, CDR2 SMNVEV (reference sequence). This CDR3 has 18 amino acids. The CDR3 coding sequence is TGTGCCAGCAGTTTCTCTAAGAACCCCGGGACAGGGGTGCACGAGCAGTACTTC. This sequence encodes CASSFSKNPGTGVHEQYF.

This clonotype turned up a few times. This chain links TRBV29-1 with TRBJ1-2; TRBD1 matches 9 bases. CDR3 size: 12 residues. Germline lookup yields CDR1 SQVTM and CDR2 ANQGSEA. Germline trimming cut 6 bases from V and 5 bases from J; bases unmatched to any gene: 4. DNA of the CDR3: TGCAGCGTCCTGACAGGGGGGTATGGCTACACCTTC. Translation gives CSVLTGGYGYTF.

CDR3 sequence reads: CAISPGANVLTF. CDR3 nucleotides: TGTGCCATCAGTCCCGGGGCCAACGTCCTGACTTTC. This chain uses TRBV10-3 with TRBJ2-6; D unresolved. Looked up from germline, CDR1 is ENHRY and CDR2 is SYGVKD. This CDR3 is built from 12 residues. Deletions cut 5 bases from V and 4 bases from J, with 3 bases between.

The rearrangement links TRBV10-3 to TRBJ2-4; 12 nucleotides line up with TRBD2. This CDR3 is 13 amino acids long. J lost 13 bases, V lost 9 bases, and 10 bases had no gene match. CDR1 ENHRY and CDR2 SYGVKD come from the germline V gene. The CDR3 DNA follows: TGTGCCATTAGGACTAGCGGGACCCGGGAGCAGTACTTC. Translating it yields CAIRTSGTREQYF.